This TCR beta chain was identified during a study of blood T cell repertoires in COVID-19. Whole-study context: Acute and convalescent COVID-19 samples came from the United States, Italy and Spain. Sample material is recorded as cDNA or gDNA derived from T cells, B-cell-depleted T cells, or PBMCs.

This CDR3 region has 13 residues. V dropped 6 bases and J dropped 2 bases, with 10 bases sitting between them. From germline, CDR1 is SEHNR and CDR2 FQNEAQ (reference sequence). Adults between roughly 18 and 89 years of age took part from 24 US areas. Assay used: immunoSEQ multiplex PCR; TCRdb lists only in-frame clones, some missing. The table has about 230,000 clones, about 90% seen once. The chain combines TRBV7-9 with TRBJ2-5, with D tentatively TRBD1 (6 bases). Sequencing input: PBMCs or T cells enriched from blood (not recorded which). This sequence was found in a woman aged 25 to 39 who had been exposed to COVID-19. DNA for the CDR3: TGTGCCAGCAGAAGGACAGAGCAAGAGACCCAGTACTTC. This gives the protein CASRRTEQETQYF.